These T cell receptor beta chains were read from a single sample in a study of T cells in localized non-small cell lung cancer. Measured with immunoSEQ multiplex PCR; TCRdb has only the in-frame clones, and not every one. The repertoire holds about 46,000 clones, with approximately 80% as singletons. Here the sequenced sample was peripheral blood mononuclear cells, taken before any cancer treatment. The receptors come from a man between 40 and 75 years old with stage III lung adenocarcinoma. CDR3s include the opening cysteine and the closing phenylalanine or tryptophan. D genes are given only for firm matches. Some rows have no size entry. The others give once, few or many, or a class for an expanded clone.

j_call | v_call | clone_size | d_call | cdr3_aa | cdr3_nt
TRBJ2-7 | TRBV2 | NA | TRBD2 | CASKGRGGYEQYF | TGTGCCTCCAAAGGGAGGGGTGGCTACGAGCAGTACTTC
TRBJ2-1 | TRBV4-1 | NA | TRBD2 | CASSQERRLAGRYEQFF | TGCGCCAGCAGCCAAGAAAGGCGGCTAGCGGGGAGGTATGAGCAGTTCTTC
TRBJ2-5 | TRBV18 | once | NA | CASSPPAVRETQYF | TGTGCCAGCTCACCACCCGCAGTTCGTGAGACCCAGTACTTC
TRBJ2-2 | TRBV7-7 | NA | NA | CASSPSGRSTGELFF | TGTGCCAGCAGCCCCTCGGGCAGGAGCACCGGGGAGCTGTTTTTT
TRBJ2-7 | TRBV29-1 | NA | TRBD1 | CSATGQGSNSEQYF | TGCAGCGCTACTGGACAGGGGAGTAATTCCGAGCAGTACTTC
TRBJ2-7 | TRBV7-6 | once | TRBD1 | CASSSSQGLEYEQYF | TGTGCCAGCAGCTCCTCACAGGGGTTGGAGTACGAGCAGTACTTC
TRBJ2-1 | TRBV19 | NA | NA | CATIQGISYNEQFF | TGTGCCACAATACAGGGTATATCCTACAATGAGCAGTTCTTC
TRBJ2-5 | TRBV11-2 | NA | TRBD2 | CASSPPTSGGSKTQYF | TGTGCCAGCAGCCCCCCGACTAGCGGGGGGTCTAAGACCCAGTACTTC
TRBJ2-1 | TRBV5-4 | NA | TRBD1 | CASSGAGQGNEQFF | TGTGCCAGCAGCGGGGCTGGACAGGGGAATGAGCAGTTCTTC
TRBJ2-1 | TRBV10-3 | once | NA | CAISDAKGLNIKNEQFF | TGTGCCATCAGTGATGCGAAAGGACTGAACATAAAAAATGAGCAGTTCTTC
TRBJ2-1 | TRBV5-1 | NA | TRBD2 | CASRMRGGASYNEQFF | TGCGCCAGCAGAATGCGGGGAGGGGCCTCCTACAATGAGCAGTTCTTC
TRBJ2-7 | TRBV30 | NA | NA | CAWSVSDVADSYEQYF | TGTGCCTGGAGTGTAAGTGATGTAGCGGACTCCTACGAGCAGTACTTC
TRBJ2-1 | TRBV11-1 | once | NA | CASSFRYSSYNEQFF | TGTGCCAGCAGCTTCAGGTATTCCTCCTACAATGAGCAGTTCTTC
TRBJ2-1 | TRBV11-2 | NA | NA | CASSLGTPEQFF | TGTGCCAGCAGCTTAGGTACACCCGAGCAGTTCTTC
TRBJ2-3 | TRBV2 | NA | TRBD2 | CASGGVIGTDTQYF | TGTGCCAGTGGGGGGGTGATAGGAACAGATACGCAGTATTTT
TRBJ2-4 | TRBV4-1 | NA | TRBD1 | CASSQDGQGAYIQYF | TGCGCCAGCAGCCAAGATGGACAGGGGGCCTACATTCAGTACTTC
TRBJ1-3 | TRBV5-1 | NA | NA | CASSPGGTGNTIYF | TGCGCCAGCAGCCCCGGAGGTACTGGAAACACCATATATTTT
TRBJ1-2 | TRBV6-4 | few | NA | CASSDLGAIRTF | TGTGCCAGCAGTGATTTGGGGGCAATTAGAACCTTC
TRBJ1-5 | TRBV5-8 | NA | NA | CASSIGQLLGDQPQHF | TGTGCCAGCAGCATAGGACAGCTTCTGGGGGACCAGCCCCAGCATTTT
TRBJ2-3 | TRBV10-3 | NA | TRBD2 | CAISDIGTSGQVQSTDTQYF | TGTGCCATCAGTGACATCGGGACTAGCGGGCAGGTTCAGAGCACAGATACGCAGTATTTT
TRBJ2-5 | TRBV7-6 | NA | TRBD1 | CASSLGTGVEETQYF | TGTGCCAGCAGCTTGGGGACAGGGGTGGAAGAGACCCAGTACTTC
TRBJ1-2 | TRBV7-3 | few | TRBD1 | CASSPDRGLNYGYTF | TGTGCCAGCAGCCCCGACAGGGGGCTCAACTATGGCTACACCTTC
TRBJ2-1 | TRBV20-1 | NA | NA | CSASEANEQFF | TGCAGTGCTAGTGAGGCGAATGAGCAGTTCTTC
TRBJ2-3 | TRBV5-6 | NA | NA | CASSFMDRGSADTQYF | TGTGCCAGCAGCTTCATGGATAGGGGATCGGCAGATACGCAGTATTTT
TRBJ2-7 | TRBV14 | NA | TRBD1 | CASRIQGDEQYF | TGTGCCAGCAGGATACAGGGGGACGAGCAGTACTTC
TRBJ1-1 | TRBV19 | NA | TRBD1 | CASSIGGTGEFTEAFF | TGTGCCAGTAGTATTGGTGGGACAGGGGAGTTCACTGAAGCTTTCTTT